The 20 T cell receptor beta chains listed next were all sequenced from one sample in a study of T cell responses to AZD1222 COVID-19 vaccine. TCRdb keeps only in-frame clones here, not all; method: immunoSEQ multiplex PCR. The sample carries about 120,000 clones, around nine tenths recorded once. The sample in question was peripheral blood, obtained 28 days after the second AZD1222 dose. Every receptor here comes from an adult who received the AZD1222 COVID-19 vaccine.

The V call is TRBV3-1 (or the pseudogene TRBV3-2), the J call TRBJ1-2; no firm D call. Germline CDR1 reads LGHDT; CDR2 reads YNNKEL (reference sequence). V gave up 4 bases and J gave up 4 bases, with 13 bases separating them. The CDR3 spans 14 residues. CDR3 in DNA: TGTGCCAGCAGCCCAGGTCGGGGTGTCTATGGCTACACCTTC. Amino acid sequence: CASSPGRGVYGYTF.

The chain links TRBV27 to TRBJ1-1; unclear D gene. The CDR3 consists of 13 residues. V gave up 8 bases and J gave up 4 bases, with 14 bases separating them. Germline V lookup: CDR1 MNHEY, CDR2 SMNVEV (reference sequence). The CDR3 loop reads CASRTPLGTEAFF. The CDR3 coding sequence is TGTGCCAGCCGAACCCCGTTGGGCACTGAAGCTTTCTTT.

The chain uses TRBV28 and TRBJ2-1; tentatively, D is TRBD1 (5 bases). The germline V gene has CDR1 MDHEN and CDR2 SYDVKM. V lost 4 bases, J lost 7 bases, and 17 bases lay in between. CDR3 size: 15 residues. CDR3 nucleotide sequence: TGTGCCAGCAGTTACCCGCCAGTTTCAGGGAATGAGCAGTTCTTC. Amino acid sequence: CASSYPPVSGNEQFF.

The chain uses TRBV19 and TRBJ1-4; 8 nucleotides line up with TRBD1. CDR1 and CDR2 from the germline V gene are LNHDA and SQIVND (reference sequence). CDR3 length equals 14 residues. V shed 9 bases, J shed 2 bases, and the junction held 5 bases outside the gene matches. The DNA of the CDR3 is TGTGCCAGCGCAGGGGGCTTGACTAATGAAAAACTGTTTTTT. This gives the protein CASAGGLTNEKLFF.

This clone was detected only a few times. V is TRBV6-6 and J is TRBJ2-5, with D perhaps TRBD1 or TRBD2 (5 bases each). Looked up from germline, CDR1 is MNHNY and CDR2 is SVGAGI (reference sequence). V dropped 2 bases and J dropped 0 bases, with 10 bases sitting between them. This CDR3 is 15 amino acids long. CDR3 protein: CASSYLGENQETQYF. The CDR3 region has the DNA TGTGCCAGCAGTTACCTGGGGGAGAACCAAGAGACCCAGTACTTC.

CDR3 residues: CASSLAKGWADTQYF. The CDR3 bases are TGTGCCAGCAGCTTGGCCAAGGGGTGGGCAGATACGCAGTATTTT. This rearrangement joins TRBV5-4 to TRBJ2-3; a possible D gene is TRBD1 (5 bases). Germline V gene sequence: CDR1 SGHNT, CDR2 YYREEE (reference sequence). V lost 0 bases and J lost 4, with 12 bases in between. This CDR3 comprises 15 residues.

The CDR3 region has the DNA TGTGCCACCATACAGGGGGCCTCTGGCTACACCTTC. Translating gives CATIQGASGYTF. The chain uses TRBV19 and TRBJ1-2; 9 bases are shared with TRBD1. V trimming: 10 bases; J trimming: 7 bases; junction bases outside the gene matches: 7. This CDR3 has 12 residues. The germline gives CDR1 LNHDA, CDR2 SQIVND (reference sequence).

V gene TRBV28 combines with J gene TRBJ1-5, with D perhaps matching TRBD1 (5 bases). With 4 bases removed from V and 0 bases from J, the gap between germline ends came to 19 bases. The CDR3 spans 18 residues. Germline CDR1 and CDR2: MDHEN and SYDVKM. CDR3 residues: CASSSSGTVEYSNQPQHF. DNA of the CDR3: TGTGCCAGCAGTTCCTCCGGGACGGTGGAATATAGCAATCAGCCCCAGCATTTT.

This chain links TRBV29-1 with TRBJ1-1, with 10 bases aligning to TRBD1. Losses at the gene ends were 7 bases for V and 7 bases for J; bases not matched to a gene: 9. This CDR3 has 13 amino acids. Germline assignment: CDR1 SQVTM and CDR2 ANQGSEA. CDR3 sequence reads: CSGDRGLGDEAFF. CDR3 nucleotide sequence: TGCAGCGGGGACAGGGGACTTGGGGATGAAGCTTTCTTT.

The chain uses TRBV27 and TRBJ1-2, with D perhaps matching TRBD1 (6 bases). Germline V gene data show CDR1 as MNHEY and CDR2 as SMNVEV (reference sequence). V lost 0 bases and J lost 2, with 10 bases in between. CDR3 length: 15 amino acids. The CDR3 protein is CASSLSERGNYGYTF. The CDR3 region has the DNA TGTGCCAGCAGTTTATCCGAGAGGGGGAACTATGGCTACACCTTC.

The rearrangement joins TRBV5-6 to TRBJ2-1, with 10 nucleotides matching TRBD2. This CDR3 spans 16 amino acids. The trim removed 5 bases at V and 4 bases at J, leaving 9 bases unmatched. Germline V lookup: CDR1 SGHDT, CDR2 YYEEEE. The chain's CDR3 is CASSSPGTSAYNEQFF. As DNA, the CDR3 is TGTGCCAGCAGTTCTCCCGGGACTAGCGCTTACAATGAGCAGTTCTTC.

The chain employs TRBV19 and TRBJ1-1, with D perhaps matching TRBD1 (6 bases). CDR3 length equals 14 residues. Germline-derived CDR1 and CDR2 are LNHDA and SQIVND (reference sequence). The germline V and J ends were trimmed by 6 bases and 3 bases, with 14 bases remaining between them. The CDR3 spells CASSPHRDDTEAFF. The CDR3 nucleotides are TGTGCCAGTAGCCCCCACAGGGATGACACTGAAGCTTTCTTT.

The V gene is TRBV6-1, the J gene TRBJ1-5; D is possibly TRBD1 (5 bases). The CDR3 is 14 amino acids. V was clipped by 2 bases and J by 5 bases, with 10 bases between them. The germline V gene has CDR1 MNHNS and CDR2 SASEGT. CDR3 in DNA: TGTGCCAGCAGTGAATACAGGAACCATCAGCCCCAGCATTTT. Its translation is CASSEYRNHQPQHF.

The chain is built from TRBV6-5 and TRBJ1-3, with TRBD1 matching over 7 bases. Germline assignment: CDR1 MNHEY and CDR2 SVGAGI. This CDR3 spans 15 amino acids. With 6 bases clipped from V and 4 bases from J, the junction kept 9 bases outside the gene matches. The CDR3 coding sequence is TGTGCCAGCAGGCCACCGGGGACAGCGGGAAACACCATATATTTT. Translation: CASRPPGTAGNTIYF.

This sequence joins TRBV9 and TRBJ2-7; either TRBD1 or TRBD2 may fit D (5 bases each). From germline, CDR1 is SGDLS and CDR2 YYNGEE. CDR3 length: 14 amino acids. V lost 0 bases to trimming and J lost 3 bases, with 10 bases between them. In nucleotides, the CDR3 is TGTGCCAGCAGCGTAGATGGGACCCGCTACGAGCAGTACTTC. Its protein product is CASSVDGTRYEQYF.

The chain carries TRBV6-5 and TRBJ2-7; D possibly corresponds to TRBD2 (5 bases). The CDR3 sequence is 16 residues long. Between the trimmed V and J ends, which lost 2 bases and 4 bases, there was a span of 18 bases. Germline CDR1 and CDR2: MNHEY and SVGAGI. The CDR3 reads CASSYGIATPFYEQYF. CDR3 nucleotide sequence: TGTGCCAGCAGTTACGGGATAGCGACGCCATTTTACGAGCAGTACTTC.

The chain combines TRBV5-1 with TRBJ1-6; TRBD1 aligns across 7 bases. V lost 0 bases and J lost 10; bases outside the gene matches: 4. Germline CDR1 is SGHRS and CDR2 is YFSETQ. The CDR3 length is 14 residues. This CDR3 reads CASSLGQGGSPLHF. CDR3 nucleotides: TGCGCCAGCAGCTTGGGACAGGGCGGGTCACCCCTCCACTTT.

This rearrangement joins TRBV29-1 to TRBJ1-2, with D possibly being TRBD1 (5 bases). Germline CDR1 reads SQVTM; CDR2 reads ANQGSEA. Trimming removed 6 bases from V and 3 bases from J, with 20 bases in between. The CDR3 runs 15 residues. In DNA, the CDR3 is TGCAGCGTGACACTAAGGGGTAGGCGATACTATGGCTACACCTTC. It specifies CSVTLRGRRYYGYTF.

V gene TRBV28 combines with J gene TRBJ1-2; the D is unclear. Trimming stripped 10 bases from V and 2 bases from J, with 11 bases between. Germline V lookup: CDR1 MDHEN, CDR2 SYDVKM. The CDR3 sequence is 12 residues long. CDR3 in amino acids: CATNRPNYGYTF. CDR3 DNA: TGTGCCACCAACCGCCCAAACTATGGCTACACCTTC.

The CDR3 region is CSVVIRARTNEKLFF. In DNA, the CDR3 is TGCAGCGTTGTGATCAGGGCGCGAACTAATGAAAAACTGTTTTTT. V usage is TRBV29-1 and J usage is TRBJ1-4, with a weak D call TRBD1 (5 bases). The V gene lost 4 bases and the J gene lost 1 base, with 13 bases spanning the gap. Germline values: CDR1 SQVTM, CDR2 ANQGSEA. This CDR3 is built from 15 residues. Full variable domain (outside the CDR3, taken from reference TRBV29-1 and TRBJ1-4): SAVISQKPSRDICQRGTSLTIQCQVDSQVTMMFWYRQQPGQSLTLIATANQGSEATYESGFVIDKFPISRPNLTFSTLTVSNMSPEDSSIYLCSVVIRARTNEKLFFGSGTQLSVL.